The next 29 T cell receptor beta chains were all read from a single sample in a study of blood T cell repertoires in COVID-19. Method: immunoSEQ multiplex PCR; TCRdb's copy keeps in-frame clones and lacks some. Among about 45,000 clones, over 75% were seen once, and the ten largest hold around 15%. Sequenced material: peripheral blood. The receptor source for this set is a human donor in a cohort sampled during active COVID-19.

The chain joins TRBV6-2 or TRBV6-3 to TRBJ1-5; possible D gene TRBD1, 5 bases. The CDR3 consists of 14 residues. The germline V and J ends were trimmed by 6 bases and 7 bases, with 16 bases remaining between them. Germline CDR1 MNHEY, CDR2 SVGEGT. As DNA, the CDR3 is TGTGCCAGCAGCCAGCCCAGGGAAGACCAGCCCCAGCATTTT. Protein sequence: CASSQPREDQPQHF.

This chain uses TRBV5-1 with TRBJ2-3; possible D gene TRBD2, 6 bases. The V gene lost 0 bases and the J gene lost 3 bases, with 14 bases spanning the gap. CDR3 length: 16 amino acids. The V gene's germline CDR1 is SGHRS and CDR2 YFSETQ. The CDR3 reads CASSLGVTRDTDTQYF. The DNA for the CDR3 is TGCGCCAGCAGCTTGGGGGTGACTAGGGATACAGATACGCAGTATTTT.

The rearrangement joins TRBV28 to TRBJ2-4, with 8 bases fitting TRBD2. The germline V gene has CDR1 MDHEN and CDR2 SYDVKM. After removal of 4 bases from V and 6 bases from J, the junction contained 8 bases not matched to a gene. The CDR3 has 15 residues. In nucleotides, the CDR3 is TGTGCCAGCAGTTCCCCCGGGGGGGTCTCAAACATTCAGTACTTC. Translating it yields CASSSPGGVSNIQYF. Full variable domain (remainder filled in from reference TRBV28 and TRBJ2-4): DVKVTQSSRYLVKRTGEKVFLECVQDMDHENMFWYRQDPGLGLRLIYFSYDVKMKEKGDIPEGYSVSREKKERFSLILESASTNQTSMYLCASSSPGGVSNIQYFGAGTRLSVL.

The J gene is TRBJ2-7, the V gene TRBV5-6, with 10 positions matching TRBD2. Per germline, CDR1 SGHDT and CDR2 YYEEEE. CDR3 size: 16 residues. V shed 5 bases, J shed 6 bases, and the junction held 14 bases outside the gene matches. The CDR3 loop is CASSGAVPSGSGEQYF. The CDR3 DNA is TGTGCCAGCAGTGGGGCCGTGCCTAGCGGGAGTGGCGAGCAGTACTTC. The full variable domain, its missing parts supplied by reference TRBV5-6 and TRBJ2-7, is DAGVTQSPTHLIKTRGQQVTLRCSPKSGHDTVSWYQQALGQGPQFIFQYYEEEERQRGNFPDRFSGHQFPNYSSELNVNALLLGDSALYLCASSGAVPSGSGEQYFGPGTRLTVT.

The chain is built from TRBV27 and TRBJ2-3; 12 bases match TRBD2. The V and J ends lost 4 bases and 7 bases, in that order; junction bases with no gene match: 6. Germline lookup yields CDR1 MNHEY and CDR2 SMNVEV (reference sequence). The CDR3 has 15 residues. DNA for the CDR3: TGTGCCAGCAGTTCGACTAGCGGGAGAATACATACGCAGTATTTT. Its protein is CASSSTSGRIHTQYF.

The CDR3 coding sequence is TGTGCCAGCAGCCCAGACCCGGGGGGCAACAATTCACCCCTCCACTTT. Protein product: CASSPDPGGNNSPLHF. J is TRBJ1-6 and V is TRBV4-2, with D perhaps matching TRBD1 (6 bases). The CDR3 is 16 amino acids. The V and J ends lost 4 bases and 7 bases respectively, with 17 bases between them. Per germline, CDR1 LGHNA and CDR2 YNFKEQ.

The chain recombines TRBV4-2 with TRBJ1-4; D call uncertain. Germline CDR1 reads LGHNA; CDR2 reads YNFKEQ. This CDR3 has 16 residues. Deletions cut 2 bases from V and 6 bases from J, with 16 bases between. The CDR3 is CASSQNSGSGDEKLFF. The CDR3 region has the DNA TGTGCCAGCAGCCAAAACTCGGGGTCCGGTGATGAAAAACTGTTTTTT.

The chain combines TRBV4-1 with TRBJ2-2; possibly TRBD1 for D (5 bases). The length of the CDR3 is 14 residues. V lost 5 bases and J lost 1, with 8 bases in between. Germline CDR1 reads MGHRA; CDR2 reads YSYEKL. CDR3 bases: TGCGCCAGCAGCTCCACAGGGAACACCGGGGAGCTGTTTTTT. Translation: CASSSTGNTGELFF.

This rearrangement joins TRBV7-9 to TRBJ2-1; D may be TRBD1 (5 bases). CDR3 length: 12 residues. V was cut by 10 bases and J by 4 bases, with 11 bases left in between. Germline CDR1 is SEHNR and CDR2 is FQNEAQ (reference sequence). DNA for the CDR3: TGTGCCAACGGACATAGGTACAATGAGCAGTTCTTC. Amino acid sequence: CANGHRYNEQFF. The variable domain in full, with the rest retrieved from reference TRBV7-9 and TRBJ2-1, is DTGVSQNPRHKITKRGQNVTFRCDPISEHNRLYWYRQTLGQGPEFLTYFQNEAQLEKSRLLSDRFSAERPKGSFSTLEIQRTEQGDSAMYLCANGHRYNEQFFGPGTRLTVL.

This sequence joins TRBV18 and TRBJ2-2, with TRBD2 as a possible D gene (5 bases). This CDR3 has 15 residues. Germline V gene lookup returns CDR1 KGHSH and CDR2 LQKENI. Trimming removed 3 bases at V and 4 bases at J, with 12 bases between. The CDR3 is CASSPEDDGTGELFF. Written as DNA, the CDR3 is TGTGCCAGCTCACCGGAGGATGATGGCACCGGGGAGCTGTTTTTT.

The chain has TRBV13 and TRBJ2-5; 11 nucleotides line up with TRBD2. Germline CDR1 and CDR2: PRHDT and FYEKMQ (reference sequence). The V gene end was trimmed by 5 bases and the J gene end by 2 bases; junction bases not matched to a gene: 7. The CDR3 is made up of 16 amino acids. In DNA form, the CDR3 reads TGTGCCAGCAGCACTCGACTAGCGGGATGGCAAGAGACCCAGTACTTC. Encoded protein: CASSTRLAGWQETQYF.

This chain joins TRBV2 and TRBJ1-2; TRBD1 matches at 7 bases. Per the germline V gene, CDR1 is SNHLY and CDR2 is FYNNEI. CDR3 length equals 14 residues. The V and J ends lost 8 bases and 3 bases, in that order; junction bases with no gene match: 9. This CDR3 reads CASEATGIDYGYTF. In DNA form, the CDR3 reads TGTGCCAGCGAGGCGACAGGGATCGACTATGGCTACACCTTC.

The sample holds one count of this clone. The chain recombines TRBV28 with TRBJ1-2; D is possibly TRBD1 (6 bases). Trimming left V 6 bases short and J 8 bases short, with 16 bases between. The germline V gene encodes CDR1 MDHEN and CDR2 SYDVKM. The CDR3 is 13 residues long. CDR3: CASSLDSYRGYTF. CDR3 coding DNA: TGTGCCAGCAGCCTGGACAGTTACAGGGGCTACACCTTC.

The V and J genes are TRBV5-6 and TRBJ2-1, with 8 bases matching TRBD2. J gave up 4 bases and V 1 base, and 4 bases lay outside the gene matches. The CDR3 is 15 residues long. CDR1 is SGHDT, CDR2 YYEEEE, per germline. The CDR3 spells CASSLLLAAYNEQFF. DNA for the CDR3: TGTGCCAGCAGCTTGTTACTAGCGGCTTACAATGAGCAGTTCTTC.

The rearrangement uses TRBV19 and TRBJ2-5; maybe TRBD2 (7 bases). This CDR3 has 16 amino acids. V lost 3 bases and J 3 bases, leaving 17 bases between the germline ends. CDR1 and CDR2 from the germline V gene are LNHDA and SQIVND (reference sequence). The CDR3 coding sequence is TGTGCCAGTAGTATCAATCCTACAGGGAGGGAAGAGACCCAGTACTTC. Encoded protein: CASSINPTGREETQYF.

The count of this clone is one. The chain links TRBV7-3 to TRBJ2-1, with 14 bases aligning to TRBD2. V was pared by 5 bases and J by 8 bases, with 5 bases of the junction left unmatched. Per the germline V gene, CDR1 is SGHTA and CDR2 is FQGTGA. The CDR3 has 15 residues. The chain's CDR3 is CASSARGLAGDEQFF. The DNA for the CDR3 is TGTGCCAGCAGCGCCAGGGGACTAGCGGGAGATGAGCAGTTCTTC.

This sequence joins TRBV29-1 and TRBJ2-3; 9 nucleotides align to TRBD1. CDR1 is SQVTM, CDR2 ANQGSEA, per germline. The ends lost 7 bases at V and 4 bases at J; junction bases unmatched: 6. The length of the CDR3 is 13 residues. The CDR3 coding sequence is TGCAGCGCTGCGCGGACAGGGGCAGATACGCAGTATTTT. It encodes CSAARTGADTQYF.

The CDR3, as DNA: TGTGCCAGCAGCCTACTAGCGGGGATTAGCACAGATACGCAGTATTTT. It translates to CASSLLAGISTDTQYF. The gene calls are TRBV7-3 and TRBJ2-3, with TRBD2 matching over 10 bases. Germline lookup yields CDR1 SGHTA and CDR2 FQGTGA. The CDR3 loop spans 16 amino acids. Unmatched junction bases numbered 5, after V lost 5 bases and J lost 0 bases. Based on the CDR3 plus reference TRBV7-3 and TRBJ2-3, the full variable domain is GAGVSQTPSNKVTEKGKYVELRCDPISGHTALYWYRQSLGQGPEFLIYFQGTGAADDSGLPNDRFFAVRPEGSVSTLKIQRTERGDSAVYLCASSLLAGISTDTQYFGPGTRLTVL.

This clone has only a few counts. CDR3 nucleotides: TGCGCCAGCAGCTTGGGACAGGGGGCTTATGGCTACACCTTC. This translates into CASSLGQGAYGYTF. The V gene is TRBV5-1, the J gene TRBJ1-2; 10 bases are shared with TRBD1. In germline, CDR1 is SGHRS, CDR2 YFSETQ. CDR3 length equals 14 residues. With 0 bases clipped from V and 5 bases from J, the junction kept 1 base outside the gene matches.

This rearrangement joins TRBV29-1 to TRBJ2-1, with 7 bases lining up with TRBD1. The CDR3 is 11 amino acids. The ends lost 6 bases at V and 8 bases at J; junction bases unmatched: 4. The germline V gene encodes CDR1 SQVTM and CDR2 ANQGSEA. The CDR3 protein is CSVGQAYEQFF. In DNA form, the CDR3 reads TGCAGCGTAGGACAGGCGTATGAGCAGTTCTTC.

The chain carries TRBV7-2 and TRBJ2-2; D gene uncertain. Germline V gene lookup returns CDR1 SGHTA and CDR2 FQGNSA. This CDR3 region has 14 residues. V shed 4 bases and J shed 5 bases, with 11 bases lying between them. In DNA, the CDR3 is TGTGCCAGCAGCTCCATACCCGGGACCGGGGAGCTGTTTTTT. Protein product: CASSSIPGTGELFF.

The rearrangement joins TRBV9 to TRBJ2-7; possible D gene TRBD1, 6 bases. The V end lost 3 bases, the J end lost 7 bases, and 20 bases lay between the germline ends. This CDR3 is 15 amino acids long. In germline, CDR1 is SGDLS, CDR2 YYNGEE. The CDR3 DNA is TGTGCCAGCAGCGCCCAGCAGGGGAGACTTGGAGAGCAGTACTTC. It codes for CASSAQQGRLGEQYF.

The chain uses TRBV12-3 or TRBV12-4 and TRBJ2-2; 7 nucleotides match TRBD2. The J segment lost 6 bases and the V segment lost 6 bases, leaving 4 bases of the junction unmatched. There are 13 residues in the CDR3. DNA for the CDR3: TGTGCCAGCAGAAACGGACTAGCCGGGGAGCTGTTTTTT. Its translation is CASRNGLAGELFF.

The chain employs TRBV3-1 (or the pseudogene TRBV3-2) and TRBJ2-1, with 11 bases identical to TRBD2. The length of the CDR3 is 18 residues. J was trimmed by 0 bases and V by 3 bases; bases with no gene match: 7. The germline V gene has CDR1 LGHDT and CDR2 YNNKEL (reference sequence). The DNA of the CDR3 is TGTGCCAGCAGCCAGCTGGGACTAGCGGAAAGCTCCTACAATGAGCAGTTCTTC. This sequence encodes CASSQLGLAESSYNEQFF.

The CDR3 DNA sequence: TGTGCCACCAGTGACCCCGGACGACAGGGGAGAGTTGGCGAGCAGTTCTTC. Amino acid sequence: CATSDPGRQGRVGEQFF. The V and J genes are TRBV24-1 and TRBJ2-1; 8 nucleotides match TRBD1. The CDR3 is 17 residues long. J lost 10 bases, V lost 4 bases, and 17 bases had no gene match. Germline-derived CDR1 and CDR2 are KGHDR and SFDVKD.

The rearrangement links TRBV6-5 to TRBJ2-5; perhaps TRBD2 as D (5 bases). This CDR3 has 13 residues. Germline assignment: CDR1 MNHEY and CDR2 SVGAGI. The V gene lost 2 bases and the J gene lost 4 bases, with 8 bases spanning the gap. CDR3 sequence (DNA): TGTGCCAGCAGTTACAGGGAGCGAGAGACCCAGTACTTC. Its translation is CASSYRERETQYF.

This clone was picked up a small number of times. V usage is TRBV19 and J usage is TRBJ2-1; 10 nucleotides line up with TRBD2. J lost 5 bases, V lost 2 bases, and 0 bases had no gene match. This CDR3 has 14 residues. From germline, CDR1 is LNHDA and CDR2 SQIVND (reference sequence). The CDR3: CASSISGRDNEQFF. As DNA, the CDR3 is TGTGCCAGTAGTATAAGCGGGAGGGACAATGAGCAGTTCTTC.

The V call is TRBV11-2, the J call TRBJ2-7; D not certain. CDR3 length equals 14 residues. V was shortened by 8 bases and J by 2 bases, with 16 bases between the two germline ends. Germline values: CDR1 SGHAT, CDR2 FQNNGV. This CDR3 is CASLPPRRTYEQYF. DNA for the CDR3: TGTGCCAGCCTCCCGCCGCGCCGTACCTACGAGCAGTACTTC. The variable domain in full, with the rest retrieved from reference TRBV11-2 and TRBJ2-7, is EAGVAQSPRYKIIEKRQSVAFWCNPISGHATLYWYQQILGQGPKLLIQFQNNGVVDDSQLPKDRFSAERLKGVDSTLKIQPAKLEDSAVYLCASLPPRRTYEQYFGPGTRLTVT.

Worth noting for this clone: A junction end diverges from the germline sequence, so it may reflect a read error. This chain links TRBV7-7 with TRBJ2-7; possibly TRBD1 for D (6 bases). Germline CDR1 reads SSHAT; CDR2 reads FNYEAQ (reference sequence). The CDR3 contains 15 residues. CDR3 in DNA: TGTGCTAGCAGCTTAGACCTTACAGGGTCCTACGAGCAGTACTTC. Translation: CASSLDLTGSYEQYF.